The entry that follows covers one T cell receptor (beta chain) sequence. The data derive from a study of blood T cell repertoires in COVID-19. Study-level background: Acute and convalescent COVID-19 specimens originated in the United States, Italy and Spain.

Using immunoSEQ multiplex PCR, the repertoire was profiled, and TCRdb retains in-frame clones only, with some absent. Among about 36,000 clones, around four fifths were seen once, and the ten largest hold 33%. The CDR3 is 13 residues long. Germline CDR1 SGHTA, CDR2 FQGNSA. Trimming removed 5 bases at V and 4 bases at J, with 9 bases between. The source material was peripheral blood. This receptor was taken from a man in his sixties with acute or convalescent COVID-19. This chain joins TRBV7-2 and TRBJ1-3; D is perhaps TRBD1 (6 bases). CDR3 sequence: CASSADRGNTIYF. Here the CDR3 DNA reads TGTGCCAGCAGCGCGGACAGAGGAAACACCATATATTTT.